The entry that follows covers one T cell receptor beta chain sequence. This clone was seen only once. Its antigen remains undetermined. Base qualities are not recorded, but no much larger clone differs from it by a single base. The data were taken from a study of cytomegalovirus exposure and HLA in healthy donors (dated by TCRdb to about 2017). About the investigation overall: An earlier analysis of about 560 of the donors reported 276 Gb of sequence data and 95 million to 120 million unique TCR beta sequences obtained from around 190 million T cells. An early release covering roughly 640 HLA-typed donors comprised approximately 290 gigabases of sequencing data and approximately 80 million unique TCR sequences. The genetic ancestry cluster associated with self-reported Caucasian donors included 70% to 85% of the 300 to 450 genotyped donors. The aim of the study was to test whether cataloging public T cell receptors could identify signatures of past pathogen exposure. The study profiled the T cell repertoires of 666 subjects by immunosequencing and related them to cytomegalovirus serostatus. A separate validation cohort of some 130 different subjects was used in addition to the approximately 670-subject first cohort. To predict cytomegalovirus infection status, the study combined high-throughput TCR immunosequencing, statistical association of individual TCRs with disease status, and machine learning. A later analysis re-examined previously published TCR beta repertoires from roughly 650 donors and added high-resolution HLA genotyping to investigate patterns of TCR occurrence. The later analysis used no new phenotypic data to find candidate immune exposures, relying instead on TCR beta sequences and their occurrence across donors. In an earlier analysis of 500 to 650 of the donors, high-throughput TCR beta sequencing was used to judge whether each TCR beta V gene segment behaved as functional or pseudogenic. Donor age, sex, ethnicity and CMV serostatus were compiled alongside the repertoire data. Genome-wide SNP genotypes for about 55% of the 666 donors were used in a later genetic analysis, which treated that subset as a discovery cohort. All discovery cohort repertoires had been generated using a single sequencing platform. Class I and class II HLA loci were covered by the typing at four-digit resolution. Typing coverage varied by locus: roughly 629-630 donors for A, B, C, DRB1 and DQB1; under 550 for DQA1; around 610 for DPA1; approximately 470 for DPB1. Roughly 5 DR-DQ haplotypes were handled as single units for association and clustering because linkage in the cohort was strong. Across some 400 genotyped donors of the cohort, an average of about 200,000 unique TCR beta nucleotide sequences per donor were sequenced, and roughly 17% of those sequences were non-productive. Study-wide findings and limitations: The 87-base-pair reads could not distinguish some IMGT-functional V segments, including TRBV6-2 and TRBV6-3, so those segments were excluded. When HLA alleles, especially DR and DQ, strongly co-occurred, attributing TCR associations to individual alleles was difficult. A later analysis found that HLA-associated TCR beta chains were more clonally expanded and had lower generation probabilities than equally common non-associated chains. According to the authors, the approach could potentially be generalized to other disease states and immunological phenotypes. Three of the identified cytomegalovirus-associated TCR beta chains were confirmed in vitro to be specific for cytomegalovirus antigens. In both the original and validation cohorts, the classifier was reported to diagnose cytomegalovirus status with high specificity and sensitivity. The earlier analysis of fewer than 750 of the donors excluded 15 to 20 rarely observed V segments, including chromosome 9 orphons, because counts were too low. In a later genetic analysis, fewer N-insertions in productive TCRs were reported among donors in an Asian-associated ancestry cluster than the roughly 640-donor mean. In a later analysis, most CMV-associated TCR beta chains were found to appear HLA-restricted, with HLA associations seemingly driven largely by CMV exposure. In a later genetic analysis, a missense DCLRE1C variant was associated with V-gene and J-gene trimming of TCR beta chains, and the association was replicated in an independent cohort. Linkage disequilibrium might explain the correlated functional status among segregating V segments, but an unknown experimental factor could not be excluded. Specific HLA alleles were associated with 15,000 to 20,000 TCR beta sequences at a false discovery rate of 0.05 in a later analysis. The presence/absence analyses assumed that sequencing depth was roughly uniform across donors, and that assumption may not be true. HLA typing was unavailable for some donors at each locus, so association tests used only the typed subset. The cohort was sequenced for TCR beta chains only, and without alpha or paired-chain data the features that could be detected were limited. In an earlier analysis of about 550 of the donors, most TCR beta V segments were observed in productive rearrangements about 87% or about 30% of the time, broadly matching IMGT annotations. In a later analysis, the rate of TCR association differed among HLA loci, with DRB1 alleles having the most associated TCRs and HLA-C alleles having the fewest. A later analysis reported that several top co-occurrence clusters appeared linked to parvovirus B19, influenza, CMV and Epstein-Barr virus. A cluster of highly shared sequence variants was judged likely to represent a technical artifact of the sequencing pipeline. A further reported finding was that TCR beta sequences accurately predicted the HLA-A and HLA-B alleles for most subjects in the first cohort. The study listed 150 to 200 TCR beta chains as associated with cytomegalovirus. The only immune exposure information available for the cohort was CMV serostatus. Most TCR sequences were seen in very few donors, while some public TCRs were found in many individuals.

The cohort consisted of some 670 healthy bone marrow donors. At the time of sampling, every cohort member was nominally healthy, though immune exposures that went unrecorded were likely present. The donor tested CMV seropositive and was one of the 289 seropositive cohort members. A peripheral blood sample was collected from each donor, and TCR beta sequencing was performed on peripheral blood mononuclear cells. The Qiagen DNeasy Blood Extraction Kit was used to extract genomic DNA from the blood cell samples. Receptor amplification or capture employed the immunoSEQ multiplex PCR assay. For the multiplex PCR, a mixture combining 60 forward primers for TCR Vbeta segments and 13 reverse primers for TCR Jbeta segments was used. The CDR3 region of rearranged TCR beta genes was amplified from genomic DNA by a multiplex PCR assay. The amplified TCR beta libraries were sequenced on the Illumina HiSeq System as 87-base-pair reads. Per the source publication's procedure: Across the 700 or so repertoires, a later analysis counted tens of millions of unique TCR beta chains, around 11 million of which were shared by at least two donors. Raw reads were error-corrected and collapsed into unique sequences with a nearest-neighbor algorithm that merged closely related sequences to remove PCR and sequencing errors. Alignment of CDR3 sequences to IMGT reference sequences was used to assign V, D and J gene segments. For a sequence to be retained, a match of at least six nucleotides was required to both a V gene segment and a J gene segment. A rearrangement was called productive if the CDR3 had no stop codons and remained in frame with V and J, and every other rearrangement was called non-productive. Following IMGT convention, CDR3 was defined as the stretch from the second conserved V-encoded cysteine up to the conserved J-encoded phenylalanine. The earlier analysis of about 500 of the donors excluded sequences that lacked an unambiguous match to a single V gene segment. An earlier analysis of a few hundred of the donors called V segments functional above 56.7% productive rearrangements and segregating when the between-donor standard deviation exceeded 5%. A statistical classification framework was built for diagnosing cytomegalovirus status from the catalog of TCR beta chain sequences. In a later analysis, TCR nucleotide sequences were compared against IMGT/GENE-DB human TR gene sequences so that V and J genes could be assigned. The TCRdist pipeline was used in a later analysis to assign CDR3 sequences and most-parsimonious VDJ recombination scenarios. A later analysis defined each TCR beta chain by its CDR3 amino acid sequence plus V-gene family, and excluded reads lacking a unique V-gene family. In a later analysis, a few hundred highly shared, low-generation-probability nucleotide sequences were removed to address suspected cross-contamination and a sequencing artifact. A later analysis calculated a clonal expansion index for each public chain from normalized within-repertoire ranks of inferred template counts. In a later analysis, generation probabilities were computed using a VDJ recombination model fitted to out-of-frame rearrangements, and the results were checked against IGoR. In a later analysis, hypergeometric tests were used to score TCR-TCR, TCR-HLA and TCR-CMV co-occurrence, with a repertoire-size bias correction applied to TCR pairs. To estimate false discovery rates, a later analysis permuted the HLA or CMV assignments 20 times. A later analysis grouped co-occurring TCRs with DBSCAN, adding TCRdist sequence similarity when clustering within HLA-allele-positive subsets. Repertoires with fewer than 30,000 or more than 120,000 public chains were left out of co-occurrence clustering, as were several repertoires with anomalous nucleotide sharing. TCRdb carries this immuneACCESS record with in-frame sequences only. Its versions omit some clonotypes, under half of them owing to an unresolved V gene in the studies checked, with the rest unexplained. V, J and clone size are those of that table, while D and trimming were read from the DNA. The sample has 200,000 or so clones on record, roughly 76% of them singletons. The top ten hold 2% to 2.5% of the sample.

CDR1 and CDR2, looked up from the germline V gene, are KGHSH and LQKENI. V is reduced by 3 bases and J by 0 bases, leaving a spacing of 9 bases between them. Taken from cysteine to phenylalanine, the CDR3 has 16 residues. The CDR3 DNA has 48 bases and is translated from base 1. This receptor was identified in a woman between 25 and 40 years old in good health and CMV-seropositive. The sequenced sample was PBMCs. This chain joins TRBV18 to TRBJ2-6, with the D gene uncertain. The DNA is TGTGCCAGCTCACCGCGTTATCTCTCTGGGGCCAACGTCCTGACTTTC. Translated, this gives CASSPRYLSGANVLTF.